This T cell receptor beta chain originates from a study of response to subunit inactivated influenza vaccine. This CDR3 has 14 residues. V was trimmed by 6 bases and J by 3 bases, leaving 15 bases between them. CDR1 is MNHEY and CDR2 is SVGEGT in the germline V gene. Worth noting for this clonotype: The target antigen is unknown.

TCRdb recomputed calls from the RT-PCR reads with MiXCR, one row per CDR3 protein. Of hundreds of thousands of distinct CDR3 sequences in the sample, less than 20% were seen once. Study results and limitations: Every seasonal influenza vaccination brings in few new T cells, the authors suggested.

This material consisted of PBMCs from blood, taken 5 days after vaccination. This clonotype was sampled from a man aged 50 or older who received an inactivated influenza vaccine. The rearrangement uses TRBV6-2 or TRBV6-3 and TRBJ2-7; D gene uncertain. The CDR3 loop is CASRKNGRNYEQYF. Here the CDR3 DNA reads TGTGCCAGCAGGAAAAACGGCAGGAACTACGAGCAGTACTTC.